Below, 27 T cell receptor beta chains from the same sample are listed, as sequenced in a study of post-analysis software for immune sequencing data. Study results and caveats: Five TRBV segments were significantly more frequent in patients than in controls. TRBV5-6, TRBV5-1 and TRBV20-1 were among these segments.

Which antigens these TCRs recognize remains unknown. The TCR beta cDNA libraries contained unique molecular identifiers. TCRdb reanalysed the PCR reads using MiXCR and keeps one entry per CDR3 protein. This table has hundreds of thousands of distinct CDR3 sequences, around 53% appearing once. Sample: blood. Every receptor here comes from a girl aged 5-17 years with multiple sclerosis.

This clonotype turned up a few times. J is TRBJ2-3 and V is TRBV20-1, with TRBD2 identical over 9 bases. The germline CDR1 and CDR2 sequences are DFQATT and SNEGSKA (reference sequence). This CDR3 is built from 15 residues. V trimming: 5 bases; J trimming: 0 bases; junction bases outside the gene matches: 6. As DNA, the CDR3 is TGCAGTGCTGGAAAGCGGGGGGCCAGCACAGATACGCAGTATTTT. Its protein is CSAGKRGASTDTQYF.

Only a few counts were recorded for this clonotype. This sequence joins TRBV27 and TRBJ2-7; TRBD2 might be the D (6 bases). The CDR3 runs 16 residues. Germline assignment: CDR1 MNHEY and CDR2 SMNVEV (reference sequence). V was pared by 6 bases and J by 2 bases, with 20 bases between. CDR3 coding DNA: TGTGCCAGCAGACTAATGGGGGGAATGGGAACCTACGAGCAGTACTTC. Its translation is CASRLMGGMGTYEQYF.

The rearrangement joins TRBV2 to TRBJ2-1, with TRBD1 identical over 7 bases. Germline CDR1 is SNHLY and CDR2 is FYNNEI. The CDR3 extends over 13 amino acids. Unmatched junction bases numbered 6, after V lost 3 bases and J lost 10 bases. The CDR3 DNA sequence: TGTGCCAGCAGTGATATCAGACAGGGCGAGCAGTTCTTC. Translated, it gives CASSDIRQGEQFF.

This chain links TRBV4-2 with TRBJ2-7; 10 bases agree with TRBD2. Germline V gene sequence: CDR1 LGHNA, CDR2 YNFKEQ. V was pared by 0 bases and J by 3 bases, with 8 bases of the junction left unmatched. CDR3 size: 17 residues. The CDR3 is CASSQEASGSLYYEQYF. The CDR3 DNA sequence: TGTGCCAGCAGCCAAGAGGCTAGCGGGAGTCTGTACTACGAGCAGTACTTC.

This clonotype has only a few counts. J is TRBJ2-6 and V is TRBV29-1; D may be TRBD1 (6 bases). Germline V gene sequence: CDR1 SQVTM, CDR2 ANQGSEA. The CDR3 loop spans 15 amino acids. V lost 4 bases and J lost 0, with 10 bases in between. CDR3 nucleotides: TGCAGCGTTGCAAACAGGGTCTCTGGGGCCAACGTCCTGACTTTC. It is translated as CSVANRVSGANVLTF. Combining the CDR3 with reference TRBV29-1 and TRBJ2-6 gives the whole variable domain SAVISQKPSRDICQRGTSLTIQCQVDSQVTMMFWYRQQPGQSLTLIATANQGSEATYESGFVIDKFPISRPNLTFSTLTVSNMSPEDSSIYLCSVANRVSGANVLTFGAGSRLTVL.

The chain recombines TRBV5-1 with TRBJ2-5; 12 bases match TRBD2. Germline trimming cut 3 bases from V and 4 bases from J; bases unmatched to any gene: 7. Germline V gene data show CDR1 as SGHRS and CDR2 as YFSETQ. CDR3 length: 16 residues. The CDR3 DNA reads TGCGCCAGCAGCTCCGGGACTAGCGGGTCCCGAGAGACCCAGTACTTC. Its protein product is CASSSGTSGSRETQYF.

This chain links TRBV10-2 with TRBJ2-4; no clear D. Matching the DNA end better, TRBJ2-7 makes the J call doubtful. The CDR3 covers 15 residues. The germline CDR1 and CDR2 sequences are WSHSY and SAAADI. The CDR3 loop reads CASSGSRPANYEQYF. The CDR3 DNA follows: TGCGCCAGCAGTGGCTCGCGACCCGCAAACTACGAGCAGTACTTC.

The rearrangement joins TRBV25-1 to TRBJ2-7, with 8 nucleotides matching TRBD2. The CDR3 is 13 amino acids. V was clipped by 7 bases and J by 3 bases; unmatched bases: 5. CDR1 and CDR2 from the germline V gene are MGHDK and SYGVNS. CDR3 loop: CASTPSGLYEQYF. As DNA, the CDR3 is TGTGCCAGCACTCCTAGCGGGCTCTACGAGCAGTACTTC.

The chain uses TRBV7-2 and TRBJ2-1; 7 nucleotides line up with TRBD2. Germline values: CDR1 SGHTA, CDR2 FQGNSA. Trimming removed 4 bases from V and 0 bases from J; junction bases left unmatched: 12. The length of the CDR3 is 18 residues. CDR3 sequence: CASSSRNLAETSYNEQFF. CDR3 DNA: TGTGCCAGCAGCTCCCGTAACCTAGCGGAGACCTCCTACAATGAGCAGTTCTTC.

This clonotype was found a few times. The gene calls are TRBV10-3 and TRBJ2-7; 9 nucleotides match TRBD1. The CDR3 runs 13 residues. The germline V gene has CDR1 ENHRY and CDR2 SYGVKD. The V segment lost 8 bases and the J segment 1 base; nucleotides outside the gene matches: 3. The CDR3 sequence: CAIGQGRSYEQYF. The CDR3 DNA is TGTGCCATCGGACAGGGGCGATCCTACGAGCAGTACTTC.

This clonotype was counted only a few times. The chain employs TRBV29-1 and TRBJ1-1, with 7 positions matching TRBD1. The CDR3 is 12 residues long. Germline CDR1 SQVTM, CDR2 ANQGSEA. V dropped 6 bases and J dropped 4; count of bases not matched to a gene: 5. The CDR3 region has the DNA TGCAGCGTCGGGACAGCCGCCACTGAAGCTTTCTTT. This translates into CSVGTAATEAFF.

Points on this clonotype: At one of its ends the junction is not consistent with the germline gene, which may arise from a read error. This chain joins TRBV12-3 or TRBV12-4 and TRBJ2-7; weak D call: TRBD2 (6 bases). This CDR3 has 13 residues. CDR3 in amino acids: CVSRRSSDYEQYF. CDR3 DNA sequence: TGTGTCAGCCGCCGGTCTAGCGACTACGAGCAGTACTTC.

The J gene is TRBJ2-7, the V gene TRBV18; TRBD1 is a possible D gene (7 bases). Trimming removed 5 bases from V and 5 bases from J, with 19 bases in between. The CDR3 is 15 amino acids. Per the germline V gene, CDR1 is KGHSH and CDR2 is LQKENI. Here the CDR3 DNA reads TGTGCCAGCTCAGCCAACCAGGGGGGTCAGGACGAGCAGTACTTC. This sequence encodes CASSANQGGQDEQYF.

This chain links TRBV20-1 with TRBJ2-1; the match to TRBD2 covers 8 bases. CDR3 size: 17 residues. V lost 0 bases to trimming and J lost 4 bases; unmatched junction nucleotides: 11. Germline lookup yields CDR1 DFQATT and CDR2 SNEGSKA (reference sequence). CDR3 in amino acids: CSARDPTSGSNYNEQFF. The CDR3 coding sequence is TGCAGTGCTAGAGATCCTACTAGCGGTTCGAATTACAATGAGCAGTTCTTC.

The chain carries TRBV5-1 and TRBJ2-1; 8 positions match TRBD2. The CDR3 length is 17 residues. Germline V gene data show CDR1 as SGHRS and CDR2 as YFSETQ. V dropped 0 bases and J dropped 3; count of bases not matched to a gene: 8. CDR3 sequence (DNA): TGCGCCAGCAGCTTGGCACATACTAGCGGAAACTACAATGAGCAGTTCTTC. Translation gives CASSLAHTSGNYNEQFF.

CDR3 protein: CASSPVGSGAYGYTF. For the CDR3, the DNA is TGTGCCAGCAGTCCGGTAGGCAGCGGAGCCTATGGCTACACCTTC. The chain joins TRBV7-9 to TRBJ1-2; the D is unclear. The CDR3 length is 15 residues. Germline CDR1 and CDR2: SEHNR and FQNEAQ (reference sequence). Trimming pared 6 bases from V and 4 bases from J, leaving 18 bases between.

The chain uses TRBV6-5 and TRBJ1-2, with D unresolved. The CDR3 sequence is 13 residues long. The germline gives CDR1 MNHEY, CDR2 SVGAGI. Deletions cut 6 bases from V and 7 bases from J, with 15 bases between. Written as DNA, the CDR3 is TGTGCCAGCAGAGCTTTTTTAGTCGGTGGCTACACCTTC. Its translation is CASRAFLVGGYTF.

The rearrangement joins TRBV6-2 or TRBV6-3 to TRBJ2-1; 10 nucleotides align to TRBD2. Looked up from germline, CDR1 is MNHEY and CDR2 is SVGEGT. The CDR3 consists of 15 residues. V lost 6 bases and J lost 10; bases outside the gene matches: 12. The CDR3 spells CASRQSGRAYGEQFF. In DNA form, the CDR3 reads TGTGCCAGCAGACAGAGCGGGAGGGCCTACGGAGAGCAGTTCTTC.

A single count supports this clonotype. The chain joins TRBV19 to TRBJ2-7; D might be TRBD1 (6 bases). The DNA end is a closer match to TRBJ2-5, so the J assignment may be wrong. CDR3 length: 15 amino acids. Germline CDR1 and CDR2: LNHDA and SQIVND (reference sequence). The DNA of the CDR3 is TGTGCCAGTAGTAAGCTGACAGGTCGTTCAGAGACCCAGTACTTC. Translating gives CASSKLTGRSETQYF.

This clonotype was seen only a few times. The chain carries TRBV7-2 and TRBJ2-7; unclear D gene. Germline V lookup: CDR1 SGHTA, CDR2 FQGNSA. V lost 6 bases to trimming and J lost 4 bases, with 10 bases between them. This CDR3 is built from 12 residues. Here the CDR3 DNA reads TGTGCCAGCAGACAAAGTGGATACGAGCAGTACTTC. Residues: CASRQSGYEQYF.

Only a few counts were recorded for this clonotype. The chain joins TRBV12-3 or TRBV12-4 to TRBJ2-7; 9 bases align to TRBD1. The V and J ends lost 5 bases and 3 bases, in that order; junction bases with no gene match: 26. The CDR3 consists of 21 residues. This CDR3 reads CASSPRGRNHFRDRVFYEQYF. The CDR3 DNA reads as TGTGCCAGCAGTCCCAGGGGGCGTAACCACTTTCGGGACAGGGTATTCTACGAGCAGTACTTC.

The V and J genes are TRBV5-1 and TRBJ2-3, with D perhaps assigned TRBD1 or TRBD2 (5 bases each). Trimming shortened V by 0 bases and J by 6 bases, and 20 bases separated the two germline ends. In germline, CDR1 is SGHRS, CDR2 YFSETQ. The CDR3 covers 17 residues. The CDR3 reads CASSLAEGTGTGDTQYF. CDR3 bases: TGCGCCAGCAGCTTGGCCGAGGGGACGGGTACCGGGGATACGCAGTATTTT.

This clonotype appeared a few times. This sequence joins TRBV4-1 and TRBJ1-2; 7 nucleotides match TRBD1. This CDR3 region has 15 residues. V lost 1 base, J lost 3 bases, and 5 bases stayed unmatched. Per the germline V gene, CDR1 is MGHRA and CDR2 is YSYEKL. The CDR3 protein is CASSQGGQWDYGYTF. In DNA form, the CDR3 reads TGCGCCAGCAGCCAAGGGGGACAGTGGGACTATGGCTACACCTTC.

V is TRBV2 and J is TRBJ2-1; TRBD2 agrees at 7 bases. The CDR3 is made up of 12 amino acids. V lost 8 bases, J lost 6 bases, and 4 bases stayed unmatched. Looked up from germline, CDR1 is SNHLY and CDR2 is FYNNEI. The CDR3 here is CASRTGGNEQFF. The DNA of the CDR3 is TGTGCCAGCCGAACGGGAGGCAATGAGCAGTTCTTC.

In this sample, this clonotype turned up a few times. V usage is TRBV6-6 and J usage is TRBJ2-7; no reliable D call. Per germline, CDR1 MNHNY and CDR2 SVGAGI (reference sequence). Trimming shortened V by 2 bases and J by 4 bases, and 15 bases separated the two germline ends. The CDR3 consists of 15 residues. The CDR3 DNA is TGTGCCAGCAGTTACGTAGGGTCGGAGTCTTACGAGCAGTACTTC. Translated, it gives CASSYVGSESYEQYF.

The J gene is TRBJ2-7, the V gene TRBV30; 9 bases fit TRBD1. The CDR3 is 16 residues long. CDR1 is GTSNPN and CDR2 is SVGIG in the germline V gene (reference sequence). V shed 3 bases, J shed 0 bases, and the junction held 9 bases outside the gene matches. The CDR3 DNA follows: TGTGCCTGGAGCGTAGCTCGACAGGGGGACTCCTACGAGCAGTACTTC. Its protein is CAWSVARQGDSYEQYF.

The CDR3 region is CASSPPEGYETQYF. CDR3 bases: TGTGCCAGTAGTCCGCCGGAAGGATACGAGACCCAGTACTTC. The chain couples TRBV19 to TRBJ2-4, with unresolved D. The last part of the DNA fits TRBJ2-5 better; the J call may be wrong. Per the germline V gene, CDR1 is LNHDA and CDR2 is SQIVND (reference sequence). The CDR3 consists of 14 residues.